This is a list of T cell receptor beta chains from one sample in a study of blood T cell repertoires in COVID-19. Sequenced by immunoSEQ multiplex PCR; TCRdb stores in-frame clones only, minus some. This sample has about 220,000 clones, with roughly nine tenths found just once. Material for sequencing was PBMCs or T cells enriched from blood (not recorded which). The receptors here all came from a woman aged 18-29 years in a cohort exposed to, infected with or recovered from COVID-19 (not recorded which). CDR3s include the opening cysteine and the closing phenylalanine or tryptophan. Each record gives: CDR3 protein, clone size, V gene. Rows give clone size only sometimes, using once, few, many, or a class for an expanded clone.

cdr3_aa: CASSVDQGTYEQYF; clone_size: -; v_call: TRBV9
cdr3_aa: CASSVGDYYNEQFF; clone_size: -; v_call: TRBV9
cdr3_aa: CASRGSGSRSYEQYF; clone_size: -; v_call: TRBV2
cdr3_aa: CASSTYRDRAYEQYF; clone_size: -; v_call: TRBV19
cdr3_aa: CASSLDRGPDTGELFF; clone_size: -; v_call: TRBV7-9
cdr3_aa: CATSVGRQGRIEYSPLHF; clone_size: -; v_call: TRBV24-1
cdr3_aa: CASRPVGAGNQPQHF; clone_size: -; v_call: TRBV2
cdr3_aa: CASSYSTRGYEQYF; clone_size: -; v_call: TRBV6-5
cdr3_aa: CASSLYVGAEEQYF; clone_size: -; v_call: TRBV5-4
cdr3_aa: CASRLAQGNQPQHF; clone_size: many; v_call: TRBV12-2
cdr3_aa: CASSDDRFNEKLFF; clone_size: -; v_call: TRBV2
cdr3_aa: CASSSTEQTQYF; clone_size: once; v_call: TRBV6-5
cdr3_aa: CASSLAKLGGDGYTF; clone_size: -; v_call: TRBV5-4
cdr3_aa: CASSLAGGGAIYEQYF; clone_size: -; v_call: TRBV5-4
cdr3_aa: CASSDSSRGSYNEQFF; clone_size: -; v_call: TRBV6-4
cdr3_aa: CASSWTGPDQPQHF; clone_size: -; v_call: TRBV7-2
cdr3_aa: CASSQDSTVYGYTF; clone_size: -; v_call: TRBV3-1/TRBV3-2
cdr3_aa: CAIASGQGATEAFF; clone_size: -; v_call: TRBV10-3
cdr3_aa: CATSDQTGGAQPQHF; clone_size: -; v_call: TRBV24-1
cdr3_aa: CASSLVGSGGTEAFF; clone_size: -; v_call: TRBV11-1
cdr3_aa: CASSLGGGTDTQYF; clone_size: -; v_call: TRBV5-4
cdr3_aa: CASQATTVSYEQYF; clone_size: -; v_call: TRBV3-1/TRBV3-2
cdr3_aa: CASSQGGGETQYF; clone_size: -; v_call: TRBV7-9
cdr3_aa: CASSYGQNYGYTF; clone_size: -; v_call: TRBV6-6
cdr3_aa: CASSTGTGKLFF; clone_size: -; v_call: TRBV13
cdr3_aa: CASKLTGGNEKLFF; clone_size: -; v_call: TRBV6-5
cdr3_aa: CASSLGQKNEKLFF; clone_size: -; v_call: TRBV7-2
cdr3_aa: CASSSDRGLSEQYF; clone_size: -; v_call: TRBV28
cdr3_aa: CASSYGPMNTEAFF; clone_size: -; v_call: TRBV6-5
cdr3_aa: CASGGPLEDTEAFF; clone_size: -; v_call: TRBV6-5
cdr3_aa: CAISEGTATNYGYTF; clone_size: -; v_call: TRBV10-3
cdr3_aa: CASRTGNSNQPQHF; clone_size: -; v_call: TRBV21-1
cdr3_aa: CASNLNGQGGTEAFF; clone_size: -; v_call: TRBV5-1
cdr3_aa: CATSNETPGAGGYTF; clone_size: -; v_call: TRBV15
cdr3_aa: CASSPLRKAGSNEQFF; clone_size: once; v_call: TRBV27
cdr3_aa: CASRRDRETQYF; clone_size: -; v_call: TRBV5-1
cdr3_aa: CASSRDTSYEQYF; clone_size: -; v_call: TRBV7-9
cdr3_aa: CASSLPGGGYTF; clone_size: -; v_call: TRBV11-2
cdr3_aa: CASSLSQTGNTEAFF; clone_size: -; v_call: TRBV27
cdr3_aa: CASSFGISGYNEQFF; clone_size: -; v_call: TRBV5-1